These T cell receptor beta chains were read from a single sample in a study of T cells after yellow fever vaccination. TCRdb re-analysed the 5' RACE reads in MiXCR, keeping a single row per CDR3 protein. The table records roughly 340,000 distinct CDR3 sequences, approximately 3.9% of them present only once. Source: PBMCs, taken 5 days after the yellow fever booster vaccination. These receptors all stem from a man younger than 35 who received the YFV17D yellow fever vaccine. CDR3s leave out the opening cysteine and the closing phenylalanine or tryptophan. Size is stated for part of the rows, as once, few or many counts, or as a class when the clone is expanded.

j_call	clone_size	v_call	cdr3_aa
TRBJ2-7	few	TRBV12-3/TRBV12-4	ASSFRGGNYEQY
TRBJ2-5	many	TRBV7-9	ASSLHGTGGETQY
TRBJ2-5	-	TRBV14	ASSQIRGGGETQY
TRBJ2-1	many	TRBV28	ASSLQGANEQF
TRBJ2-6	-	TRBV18	ASSSGTAGANVLT
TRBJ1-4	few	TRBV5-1	ASSETHGARVQLF
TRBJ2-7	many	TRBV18	ASSPPDRYYEQY
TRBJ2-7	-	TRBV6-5	ASSYRAPGANYEQY
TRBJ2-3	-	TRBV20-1	SAPGQGVDTQY
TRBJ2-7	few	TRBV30	AWSREFSYEQY
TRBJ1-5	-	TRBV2	ASSERGIRRYSNQPQH
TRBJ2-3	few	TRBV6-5	ASSYARHSTDTQY
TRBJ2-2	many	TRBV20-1	SARDLEPTGELF
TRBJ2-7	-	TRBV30	AWGRAGPLEQY
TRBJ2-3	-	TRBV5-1	ASSAMGGRTDTQY
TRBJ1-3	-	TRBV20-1	SAPPSGAGGGNTIY
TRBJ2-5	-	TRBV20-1	SARDHGWKRGAAETQY
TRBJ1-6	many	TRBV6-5	ASSYSIRTGSNSPLH
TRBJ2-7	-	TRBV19	ASSTTGSNEQY
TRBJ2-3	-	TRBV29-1	SVAGQRGFFTDTQY
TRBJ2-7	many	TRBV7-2	ASSPSGGPYEQY
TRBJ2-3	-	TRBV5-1	ASSFRGGGADTQY
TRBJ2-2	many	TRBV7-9	ASSPQSTEELF
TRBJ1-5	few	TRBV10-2	ASSRASQRGNQPQH
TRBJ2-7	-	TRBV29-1	SVEAGTVSYEQY
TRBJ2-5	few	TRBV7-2	ASSFQTGEQETQY
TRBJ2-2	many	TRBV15	ATSRGGVGSTGELF
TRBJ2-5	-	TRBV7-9	ASSFMKQGVRETQY
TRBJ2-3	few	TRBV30	AWSVPSARTDTQY
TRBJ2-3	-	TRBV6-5	ASSPGPRVTDTQY
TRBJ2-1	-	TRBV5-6	ASSRPAKASNEQF
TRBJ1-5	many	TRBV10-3	AISEIQGGQPQH
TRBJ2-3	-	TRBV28	ASSLLVRDTQY
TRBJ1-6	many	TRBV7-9	ASSSGTKNSPLH
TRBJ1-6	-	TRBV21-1	ASVPVAKSPLH
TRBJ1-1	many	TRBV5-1	ASSLEGGTNTEAF
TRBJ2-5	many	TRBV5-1	ASSLVAVTGETQY
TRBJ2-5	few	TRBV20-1	SALTDQETQY
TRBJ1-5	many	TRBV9	ASSAGQGAGQPQH
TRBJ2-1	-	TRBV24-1	ATSESGLSYNEQF
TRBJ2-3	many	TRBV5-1	ASSLAGASTDTQY
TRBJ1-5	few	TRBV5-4	AISRDGDNQPQH
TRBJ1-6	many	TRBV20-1	SARDLGSPNSPLH
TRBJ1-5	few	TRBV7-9	ASSQETGHRSQPQH
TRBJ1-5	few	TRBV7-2	ASSLEAGYQPQH
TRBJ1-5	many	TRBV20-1	SAGSPKGGQPQH
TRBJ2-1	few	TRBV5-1	ASSSPGGSYNEQF
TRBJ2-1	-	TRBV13	ASSPIRAVYNEQF
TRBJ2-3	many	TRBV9	ASSARLREDTQY
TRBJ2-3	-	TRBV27	ASSGEGEADTQY
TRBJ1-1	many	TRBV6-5	ASSRGGNTEAF
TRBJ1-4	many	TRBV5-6	ASSLFQGGEKLF
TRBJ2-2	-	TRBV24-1	ATSDYRGSTGELF
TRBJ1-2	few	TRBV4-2	ASSHESTGYGYT
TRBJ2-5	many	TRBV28	ASSPLTRHDIGETQY